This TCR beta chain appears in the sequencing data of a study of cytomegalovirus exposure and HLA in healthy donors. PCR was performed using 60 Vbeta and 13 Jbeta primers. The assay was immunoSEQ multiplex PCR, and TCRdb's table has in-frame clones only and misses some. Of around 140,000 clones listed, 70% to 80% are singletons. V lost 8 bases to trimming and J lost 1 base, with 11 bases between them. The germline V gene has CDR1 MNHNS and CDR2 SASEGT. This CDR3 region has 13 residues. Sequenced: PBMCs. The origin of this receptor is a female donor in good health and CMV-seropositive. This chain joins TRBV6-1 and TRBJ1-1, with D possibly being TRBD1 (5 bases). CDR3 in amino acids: CASGHRTNTEAFF. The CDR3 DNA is TGTGCCAGCGGTCACAGGACGAACACTGAAGCTTTCTTT.